These 13 T cell receptor beta chains were sequenced from one sample in a study of blood T cell repertoires in COVID-19 (TCRdb year 2020). Library construction relied on the immunoSEQ multiplex PCR assay. TCRdb's version of the immuneACCESS table is confined to in-frame rearrangements and falls short of the full clone set. An unresolved V gene accounts for under half of the shortfall where checked; the remainder is of unknown origin. In this sample the table shows around 200,000 clones, more than 75% of which occur a single time. The top ten hold around 4.9% of the sample. The sample was peripheral blood. The receptors originated from a woman aged 80 or older with acute or convalescent COVID-19.

The CDR3 region has the DNA TGTGCCAGCAGCGAAAGAGTCTCCCTCCACTTT. It specifies CASSERVSLHF. The rearrangement joins TRBV12-3 or TRBV12-4 to TRBJ1-6; D gene ambiguous. V was pared by 6 bases and J by 14 bases, with 11 bases between. This CDR3 contains 11 residues.

The chain employs TRBV18 and TRBJ2-3; 7 bases align to TRBD2. The V gene's germline CDR1 is KGHSH and CDR2 LQKENI. Trimming removed 8 bases from V and 2 bases from J; junction bases left unmatched: 4. This CDR3 is built from 13 residues. CDR3 in DNA: TGTGCCAGCGTGCGGGAGCCCACAGATACGCAGTATTTT. It specifies CASVREPTDTQYF. The full variable domain, rest sourced from reference TRBV18 and TRBJ2-3, is NAGVMQNPRHLVRRRGQEARLRCSPMKGHSHVYWYRQLPEEGLKFMVYLQKENIIDESGMPKERFSAEFPKEGPSILRIQQVVRGDSAAYFCASVREPTDTQYFGPGTRLTVL.

J is TRBJ1-1 and V is TRBV9; tentative D call: TRBD1 (6 bases). The V end was cut by 3 bases, the J end by 2 bases, with 8 bases between. CDR3 length: 13 residues. Germline V gene data show CDR1 as SGDLS and CDR2 as YYNGEE. CDR3 loop: CASSEQGNTEAFF. As DNA, the CDR3 is TGTGCCAGCAGCGAACAGGGAAACACTGAAGCTTTCTTT.

The CDR3 coding sequence is TGTGCCAGCAGCCCCGGGGTTAACTATGGCTACACCTTC. It is translated as CASSPGVNYGYTF. The V call is TRBV3-1 (or the pseudogene TRBV3-2), the J call TRBJ1-2; unclear D gene. Germline V gene data show CDR1 as LGHDT and CDR2 as YNNKEL (reference sequence). Trimming left V 4 bases short and J 1 base short, with 7 bases between. The CDR3 totals 13 residues.

This chain links TRBV7-3 with TRBJ2-2; TRBD2 matches 8 bases. Trimming removed 5 bases from V and 8 bases from J; junction bases left unmatched: 1. The length of the CDR3 is 12 residues. Germline V lookup: CDR1 SGHTA, CDR2 FQGTGA. The CDR3 coding sequence is TGTGCCAGCAGCAAGCGGGAGGGGGAGCTGTTTTTT. Protein: CASSKREGELFF.

The chain joins TRBV13 to TRBJ2-7, with 11 bases fitting TRBD1. CDR1 and CDR2 (germline): PRHDT, FYEKMQ (reference sequence). With 3 bases clipped from V and 4 bases from J, the junction kept 8 bases outside the gene matches. The CDR3 is 16 residues long. CDR3 coding DNA: TGTGCCAGCAGCTTTCAAGGGGACAGGGGGTTTTACGAGCAGTACTTC. Its translation is CASSFQGDRGFYEQYF.

The V gene is TRBV30, the J gene TRBJ2-7; TRBD2 matches 9 bases. The CDR3 runs to 14 residues. Germline CDR1 and CDR2: GTSNPN and SVGIG (reference sequence). V lost 3 bases, J lost 5 bases, and 8 bases stayed unmatched. CDR3 protein: CAWREAGGSHEQYF. CDR3 sequence (DNA): TGTGCCTGGAGGGAGGCGGGAGGGTCCCACGAGCAGTACTTC.

This chain joins TRBV18 and TRBJ1-2; D remains unclear. The V gene lost 5 bases and the J gene lost 8 bases, with 9 bases spanning the gap. In germline, CDR1 is KGHSH, CDR2 LQKENI. The CDR3 loop spans 11 amino acids. Here the CDR3 reads CASSSQLGYTF. The CDR3, as DNA: TGTGCCAGCTCATCACAGCTGGGCTACACCTTC.

This clone has just one count. The CDR3 loop is CASSIQGYYGYTF. The CDR3 coding sequence is TGTGCCAGCAGCATACAGGGGTACTATGGCTACACCTTC. The gene calls are TRBV11-2 and TRBJ1-2, with TRBD1 identical over 7 bases. V gave up 5 bases and J gave up 3 bases; unmatched junction bases: 3. The germline V gene encodes CDR1 SGHAT and CDR2 FQNNGV. This CDR3 is built from 13 residues.

This clone was observed a single time. The chain couples TRBV27 to TRBJ2-3; D remains unclear. Germline CDR1 and CDR2: MNHEY and SMNVEV (reference sequence). The CDR3 loop spans 16 amino acids. The germline V and J ends were trimmed by 6 bases and 1 base, with 17 bases remaining between them. Here the CDR3 reads CASSRFASYRTDTQYF. The CDR3 DNA reads as TGTGCCAGCAGCCGGTTCGCTAGTTACCGCACAGATACGCAGTATTTT.

The chain couples TRBV6-4 to TRBJ1-2, with D possibly matching TRBD1 (5 bases). V lost 4 bases, J lost 7 bases, and 16 bases lay in between. The CDR3 loop spans 14 amino acids. Germline V gene sequence: CDR1 MRHNA, CDR2 SNTAGT. The CDR3 is CASSAGRQGGGYTF. Written as DNA, the CDR3 is TGTGCCAGCAGTGCAGGTCGGCAGGGCGGTGGCTACACCTTC.

V gene TRBV11-2 combines with J gene TRBJ2-2, with D tentatively TRBD1 (6 bases). The V end lost 5 bases, the J end lost 4 bases, and 14 bases lay between the germline ends. Per the germline V gene, CDR1 is SGHAT and CDR2 is FQNNGV. This CDR3 has 15 amino acids. CDR3 in DNA: TGTGCCAGCAGCCTAACAGGGTGGAGCACCGGGGAGCTGTTTTTT. Translation: CASSLTGWSTGELFF.

The rearrangement joins TRBV7-2 to TRBJ2-7, with 7 bases fitting TRBD1. Germline V gene data show CDR1 as SGHTA and CDR2 as FQGNSA. Losses at the gene ends were 2 bases for V and 6 bases for J; bases not matched to a gene: 13. This CDR3 has 16 amino acids. The CDR3 nucleotides are TGTGCCAGCAGCTTATCCCCAGGGGGATATTCGGGCGAGCAGTACTTC. It encodes CASSLSPGGYSGEQYF.